The 27 T cell receptor beta chains listed next were all sequenced from one sample in a study of blood T cell repertoires in COVID-19. Sequenced by immunoSEQ multiplex PCR; TCRdb stores in-frame clones only, minus some. The sample lists a few hundred thousand clones; more than 70% were seen once. The sample taken for sequencing was peripheral blood. Every receptor here comes from a woman aged 45-59 years with COVID-19, enrolled during active disease.

CDR3 DNA: TGCGCCAGCAGCCAAGTAGGACCAGGGTTGACCTATGGCTACACCTTC. Amino acids: CASSQVGPGLTYGYTF. This sequence joins TRBV4-1 and TRBJ1-2; D possibly corresponds to TRBD1 (5 bases). This CDR3 has 16 amino acids. V was cut by 1 base and J by 4 bases, with 16 bases left in between. Germline V gives CDR1 MGHRA, CDR2 YSYEKL.

V usage is TRBV20-1 and J usage is TRBJ1-4; TRBD1 matches 8 bases. The germline gives CDR1 DFQATT, CDR2 SNEGSKA (reference sequence). CDR3 length: 13 amino acids. V lost 3 bases, J lost 7 bases, and 4 bases stayed unmatched. This CDR3 reads CSASKTGVEKLFF. In DNA, the CDR3 is TGCAGTGCTAGTAAGACAGGGGTTGAAAAACTGTTTTTT.

The chain links TRBV11-2 to TRBJ2-1, with D perhaps matching TRBD2 (5 bases). V was clipped by 5 bases and J by 9 bases, with 17 bases between them. The CDR3 totals 14 residues. In germline, CDR1 is SGHAT, CDR2 FQNNGV. CDR3 residues: CASSLGRGFPEQFF. DNA of the CDR3: TGTGCCAGCAGCCTGGGGAGAGGATTCCCTGAGCAGTTCTTC.

This rearrangement joins TRBV5-1 to TRBJ1-5; perhaps TRBD1 as D (5 bases). With 0 bases removed from V and 1 base from J, the gap between germline ends came to 11 bases. This CDR3 has 16 amino acids. The germline V gene has CDR1 SGHRS and CDR2 YFSETQ. CDR3 in amino acids: CASSLGPQGSNQPQHF. In nucleotides, the CDR3 is TGCGCCAGCAGCTTGGGCCCCCAGGGAAGCAATCAGCCCCAGCATTTT.

V gene TRBV24-1 combines with J gene TRBJ2-1; D not resolved. The V gene lost 4 bases and the J gene lost 5 bases, with 14 bases spanning the gap. This CDR3 has 15 amino acids. Germline V gene sequence: CDR1 KGHDR, CDR2 SFDVKD. The CDR3 sequence: CATSEGMGRDNEQFF. CDR3 sequence (DNA): TGTGCCACCAGTGAAGGTATGGGCCGAGACAATGAGCAGTTCTTC.

V and J are TRBV7-9 and TRBJ2-3; D might be TRBD1 (7 bases). The CDR3 is 19 residues long. The V end lost 5 bases, the J end lost 1 base, and 25 bases lay between the germline ends. Germline CDR1 SEHNR, CDR2 FQNEAQ (reference sequence). Written as DNA, the CDR3 is TGTGCCAGCAGCCTCGGAGGGCGAGGGGGCCCCCTTCGCACAGATACGCAGTATTTT. It codes for CASSLGGRGGPLRTDTQYF.

This clone appeared a single time. The J gene is TRBJ1-2, the V gene TRBV18; D may be TRBD1 (5 bases). CDR1 is KGHSH and CDR2 is LQKENI in the germline V gene. The CDR3 consists of 15 residues. The ends were cut back, 3 bases at V and 6 bases at J, with 17 bases in the middle. CDR3 DNA: TGTGCCAGCTCACCGGGCGACAGTAATGTTCATGGCTACACCTTC. It codes for CASSPGDSNVHGYTF.

J is TRBJ1-4 and V is TRBV3-1 (or the pseudogene TRBV3-2); tentatively, D is TRBD1 (5 bases). The ends were cut back, 3 bases at V and 8 bases at J, with 13 bases in the middle. The CDR3 extends over 14 amino acids. Germline loops: CDR1 LGHDT, CDR2 YNNKEL (reference sequence). CDR3 sequence (DNA): TGTGCCAGCAGCCATGGAGGGGAGGGGGAAAAACTGTTTTTT. Its translation: CASSHGGEGEKLFF.

As for this clone: This sample includes further DNA sequences coding for the same CDR3. The chain employs TRBV5-1 and TRBJ1-5; D ambiguous. There are 13 residues in the CDR3. Deletions cut 5 bases from V and 0 bases from J, with 6 bases between. Looked up from germline, CDR1 is SGHRS and CDR2 is YFSETQ. The CDR3 nucleotides are TGCGCCAGCAGAGAGGATAGCAATCAGCCCCAGCATTTT. Residues: CASREDSNQPQHF.

The chain is built from TRBV7-3 and TRBJ2-5; tentatively, D is TRBD2 (5 bases). The CDR3 is 14 residues long. V lost 1 base and J lost 7, with 13 bases in between. The germline gives CDR1 SGHTA, CDR2 FQGTGA. CDR3 sequence reads: CASSLSAGEGTQYF. The CDR3 nucleotides read TGTGCCAGCAGCTTAAGTGCTGGAGAGGGGACCCAGTACTTC.

The table lists this clone with a few counts. V gene TRBV6-2 or TRBV6-3 combines with J gene TRBJ1-1; D possibly corresponds to TRBD1 (5 bases). In germline, CDR1 is MNHEY, CDR2 SVGEGT. V was pared by 1 base and J by 4 bases, with 10 bases between. The CDR3 totals 14 residues. The DNA of the CDR3 is TGTGCCAGCAGTTACTTTCAAAGGGGCACTGAAGCTTTCTTT. It translates to CASSYFQRGTEAFF.

This clone was seen only once. This chain connects TRBV14 to TRBJ2-6, with D unresolved. Germline V gene data show CDR1 as SGHDN and CDR2 as FVKESK. The CDR3 is 16 amino acids. V dropped 0 bases and J dropped 0 bases, with 6 bases sitting between them. CDR3 DNA: TGTGCCAGCAGCCAAGACGGAGTCTCTGGGGCCAACGTCCTGACTTTC. Translating it yields CASSQDGVSGANVLTF. The whole variable domain, filled in from reference TRBV14 and TRBJ2-6, reads EAGVTQFPSHSVIEKGQTVTLRCDPISGHDNLYWYRRVMGKEIKFLLHFVKESKQDESGMPNNRFLAERTGGTYSTLKVQPAELEDSGVYFCASSQDGVSGANVLTFGAGSRLTVL.

V and J are TRBV12-2 and TRBJ2-7; the table's D gene call, TRBD1, was not cross checked with the DNA. TRBV12-2 is assigned pseudogene status. The CDR3 runs to 13 residues. CDR3 nucleotides: TGTGCAAGTCGCTTAGGGCAGGTCCACGAGCAGTACTTC. Translated: CASRLGQVHEQYF.

CDR3 loop: CASVGGTQETQYF. Written as DNA, the CDR3 is TGTGCCAGCGTTGGGGGGACCCAAGAGACCCAGTACTTC. The genes are TRBV2 and TRBJ2-5, with D possibly being TRBD2 (6 bases). The CDR3 totals 13 residues. Germline CDR1 reads SNHLY; CDR2 reads FYNNEI. The V end lost 8 bases, the J end lost 1 base, and 11 bases lay between the germline ends.

This chain connects TRBV5-1 to TRBJ1-2; tentative D call: TRBD1 (5 bases). The ends were cut back, 0 bases at V and 4 bases at J, with 10 bases in the middle. The CDR3 runs 14 residues. CDR1 is SGHRS and CDR2 is YFSETQ in the germline V gene. The CDR3 protein is CASSLAGGVYGYTF. CDR3 coding DNA: TGCGCCAGCAGCTTGGCCGGGGGAGTCTATGGCTACACCTTC.

This clone was picked up a small number of times. The chain carries TRBV5-1 and TRBJ2-7; 7 bases are shared with TRBD1. V lost 2 bases to trimming and J lost 3 bases; unmatched junction nucleotides: 8. The CDR3 runs to 15 residues. The V gene's germline CDR1 is SGHRS and CDR2 YFSETQ. The DNA of the CDR3 is TGCGCCAGCAGCTTCGCGCCGGGACAGATCTACGAGCAGTACTTC. Its translation is CASSFAPGQIYEQYF.

The chain carries TRBV28 and TRBJ1-4; D is perhaps TRBD1 (5 bases). CDR1 is MDHEN and CDR2 is SYDVKM in the germline V gene. The CDR3 runs 15 residues. V gave up 4 bases and J gave up 1 base, with 10 bases separating them. CDR3 sequence reads: CASSSGTETNEKLFF. The CDR3 nucleotides are TGTGCCAGCAGTTCAGGGACTGAAACTAATGAAAAACTGTTTTTT.

This rearrangement joins TRBV5-5 to TRBJ1-2; 8 positions agree with TRBD1. V was clipped by 5 bases and J by 6 bases; unmatched bases: 6. The CDR3 consists of 13 residues. Germline V lookup: CDR1 SGHKS, CDR2 YYEKEE (reference sequence). As DNA, the CDR3 is TGTGCCAGCAGATGGCAGGGGGCGCATGGCTACACCTTC. This encodes CASRWQGAHGYTF.

The rearrangement joins TRBV6-5 to TRBJ2-7; 8 positions match TRBD1. CDR3 length equals 14 residues. The ends lost 5 bases at V and 4 bases at J; junction bases unmatched: 7. CDR1 is MNHEY and CDR2 is SVGAGI in the germline V gene. CDR3: CASSQDRVPYEQYF. CDR3 nucleotides: TGTGCCAGCAGTCAGGACAGGGTGCCATACGAGCAGTACTTC.

Comment on this clone: Other nucleotide sequences in the sample specify the same CDR3. The chain couples TRBV9 to TRBJ2-3, with 10 bases identical to TRBD2. CDR3 length: 15 residues. The germline CDR1 and CDR2 sequences are SGDLS and YYNGEE. V lost 4 bases and J lost 4; bases outside the gene matches: 6. The DNA for the CDR3 is TGTGCCAGCAGCCCCAGCGGGGGGGCCGCAGATACGCAGTATTTT. This translates into CASSPSGGAADTQYF.

The rearrangement joins TRBV30 to TRBJ1-2; 9 positions agree with TRBD1. Germline CDR1 and CDR2: GTSNPN and SVGIG (reference sequence). V was pared by 4 bases and J by 6 bases, with 9 bases of the junction left unmatched. CDR3 length: 14 residues. This CDR3 reads CAWKGDRENDGYTF. The DNA for the CDR3 is TGTGCCTGGAAAGGGGACAGGGAAAATGATGGCTACACCTTC.

There are many counts of this clone. Other DNA sequences within the sample encode an identical CDR3. The chain couples TRBV3-1 (or the pseudogene TRBV3-2) to TRBJ1-5; TRBD1 might be the D (6 bases). Trimming removed 3 bases at V and 6 bases at J, with 6 bases between. The CDR3 has 12 residues. Germline V CDR1 and CDR2: LGHDT, YNNKEL (reference sequence). The DNA of the CDR3 is TGTGCCAGCAGCCAGACAGGTCAGCCCCAGCATTTT. It codes for CASSQTGQPQHF.

The chain combines TRBV30 with TRBJ1-4; D is possibly TRBD1 (6 bases). CDR1 is GTSNPN and CDR2 is SVGIG in the germline V gene (reference sequence). This CDR3 spans 13 amino acids. Deletions cut 2 bases from V and 7 bases from J, with 11 bases between. The CDR3: CAWSRRGFEKLFF. The CDR3 nucleotides read TGTGCCTGGAGTCGCAGGGGCTTTGAAAAACTGTTTTTT.

This chain joins TRBV4-2 and TRBJ2-7; possibly TRBD2 for D (7 bases). Trimming left V 4 bases short and J 3 bases short, with 16 bases between. From germline, CDR1 is LGHNA and CDR2 YNFKEQ. This CDR3 region has 15 residues. The CDR3 DNA reads TGTGCCAGCAGCCCAGCCTCGGGGGGCTACTACGAGCAGTACTTC. Protein product: CASSPASGGYYEQYF.

This sequence joins TRBV30 and TRBJ2-7, with 7 bases lining up with TRBD1. Germline V gene data show CDR1 as GTSNPN and CDR2 as SVGIG (reference sequence). The trim removed 0 bases at V and 4 bases at J, leaving 3 bases unmatched. The CDR3 extends over 13 amino acids. The CDR3 DNA reads TGTGCCTGGAGTGTTGACAGGGAGTACGAGCAGTACTTC. It translates to CAWSVDREYEQYF.

The rearrangement uses TRBV12-5 and TRBJ1-2, with D perhaps matching TRBD1 (6 bases). Trimming cost V 6 bases and J 4 bases, with 15 bases left between them. Germline CDR1 and CDR2: LGHNT and FRNRAP. This CDR3 comprises 14 residues. CDR3 in amino acids: CASGSTGRGYGYTF. The CDR3 region has the DNA TGTGCTAGTGGCTCCACAGGGAGAGGCTATGGCTACACCTTC.

The chain joins TRBV14 to TRBJ1-2; D is ambiguous. CDR1 is SGHDN and CDR2 is FVKESK in the germline V gene. This CDR3 has 12 residues. Trimming took 3 bases from V and 4 from J, leaving 6 bases between them. The CDR3 region has the DNA TGTGCCAGCAGCCAGAACAGCTATGGCTACACCTTC. This gives the protein CASSQNSYGYTF.